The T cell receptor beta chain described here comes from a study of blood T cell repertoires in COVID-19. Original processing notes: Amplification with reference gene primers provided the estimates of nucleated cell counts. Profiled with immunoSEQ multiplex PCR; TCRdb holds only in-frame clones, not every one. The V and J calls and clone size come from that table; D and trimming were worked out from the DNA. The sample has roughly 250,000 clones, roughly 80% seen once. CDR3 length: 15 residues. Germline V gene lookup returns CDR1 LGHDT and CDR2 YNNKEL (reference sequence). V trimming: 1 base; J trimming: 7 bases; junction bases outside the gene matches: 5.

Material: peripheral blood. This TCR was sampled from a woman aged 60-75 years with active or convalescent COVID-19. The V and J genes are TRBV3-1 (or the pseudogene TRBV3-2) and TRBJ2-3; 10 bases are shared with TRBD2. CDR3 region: CASSQVLLAGNTQYF. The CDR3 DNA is TGTGCCAGCAGCCAAGTGTTACTAGCGGGGAATACGCAGTATTTT.